This TCR beta chain was obtained from a study of shared T cell receptors in the human thymus. Libraries were prepared by immunoSEQ multiplex PCR; TCRdb keeps only in-frame clonotypes and omits some of them. This table has 700,000 or so clones, around 85% appearing once. Per germline, CDR1 SGHTS and CDR2 YDEGEE. Trimming cost V 3 bases and J 6 bases, with 6 bases left between them. The CDR3 runs to 11 residues. These data were also filed under a second study, of human thymus T cells.

The chain employs TRBV5-8 and TRBJ1-2; no clear D gene. The TCR was taken from a girl under three years old with a congenital heart defect. The specimen sequenced was thymocytes. This CDR3 reads CASSSLDGYTF. The CDR3, as DNA: TGTGCCAGCAGCTCCCTCGATGGCTACACCTTC. Complete variable domain (other parts from reference TRBV5-8 and TRBJ1-2): EAGVTQSPTHLIKTRGQQATLRCSPISGHTSVYWYQQALGLGLQFLLWYDEGEERNRGNFPPRFSGRQFPNYSSELNVNALELEDSALYLCASSSLDGYTFGSGTRLTVV.